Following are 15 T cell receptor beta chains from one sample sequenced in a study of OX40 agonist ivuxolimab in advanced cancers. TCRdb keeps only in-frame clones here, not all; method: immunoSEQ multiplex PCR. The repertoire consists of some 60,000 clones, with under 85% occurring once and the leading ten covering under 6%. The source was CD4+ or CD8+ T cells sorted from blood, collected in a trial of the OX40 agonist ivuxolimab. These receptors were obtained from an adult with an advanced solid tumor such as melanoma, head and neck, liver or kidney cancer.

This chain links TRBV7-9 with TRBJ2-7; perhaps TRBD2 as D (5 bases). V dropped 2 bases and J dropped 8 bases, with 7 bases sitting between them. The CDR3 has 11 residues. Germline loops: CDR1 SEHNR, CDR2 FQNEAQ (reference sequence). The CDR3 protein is CASSLRTQQYF. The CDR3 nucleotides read TGTGCCAGCAGCTTAAGGACTCAGCAGTACTTC.

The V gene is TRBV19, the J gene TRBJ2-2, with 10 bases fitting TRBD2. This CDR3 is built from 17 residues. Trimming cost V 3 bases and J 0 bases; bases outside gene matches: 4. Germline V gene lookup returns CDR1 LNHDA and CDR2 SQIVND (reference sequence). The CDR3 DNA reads TGTGCCAGTAGTATGGTAGCGGGAGGCTCGAACACCGGGGAGCTGTTTTTT. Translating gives CASSMVAGGSNTGELFF.

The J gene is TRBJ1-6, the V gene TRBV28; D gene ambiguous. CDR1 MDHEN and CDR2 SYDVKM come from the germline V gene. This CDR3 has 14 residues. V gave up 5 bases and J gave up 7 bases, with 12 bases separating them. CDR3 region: CASSLSQANSPLHF. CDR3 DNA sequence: TGTGCCAGCAGTCTGTCACAAGCGAATTCACCCCTCCACTTT. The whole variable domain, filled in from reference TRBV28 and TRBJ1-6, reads DVKVTQSSRYLVKRTGEKVFLECVQDMDHENMFWYRQDPGLGLRLIYFSYDVKMKEKGDIPEGYSVSREKKERFSLILESASTNQTSMYLCASSLSQANSPLHFGNGTRLTVT.

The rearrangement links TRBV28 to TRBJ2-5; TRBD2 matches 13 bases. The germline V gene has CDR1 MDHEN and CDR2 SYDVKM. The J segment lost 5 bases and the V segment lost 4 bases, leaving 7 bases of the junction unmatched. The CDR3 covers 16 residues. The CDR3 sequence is CASSSGLAGTVETQYF. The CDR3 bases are TGTGCCAGCAGTTCGGGACTAGCGGGGACCGTGGAGACCCAGTACTTC.

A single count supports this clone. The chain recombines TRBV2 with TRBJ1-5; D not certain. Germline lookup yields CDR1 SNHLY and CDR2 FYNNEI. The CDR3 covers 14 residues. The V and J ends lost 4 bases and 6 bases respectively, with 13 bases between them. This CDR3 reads CASSVQPEGQPQHF. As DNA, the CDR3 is TGTGCCAGCAGTGTTCAGCCGGAGGGTCAGCCCCAGCATTTT.

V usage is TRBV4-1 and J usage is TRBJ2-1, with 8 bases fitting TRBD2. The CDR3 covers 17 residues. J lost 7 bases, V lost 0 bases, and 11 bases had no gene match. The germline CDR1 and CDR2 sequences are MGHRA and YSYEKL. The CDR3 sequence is CASSQEGGRIGRNEQFF. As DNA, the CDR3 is TGCGCCAGCAGCCAAGAGGGCGGGAGGATTGGGAGGAATGAGCAGTTCTTC.

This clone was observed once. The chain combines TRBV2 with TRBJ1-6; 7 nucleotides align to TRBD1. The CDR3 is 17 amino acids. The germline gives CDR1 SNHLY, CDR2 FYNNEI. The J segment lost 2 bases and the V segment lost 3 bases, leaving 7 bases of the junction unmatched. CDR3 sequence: CASSDADRATYNSPLHF. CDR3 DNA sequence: TGTGCCAGCAGTGACGCCGACAGGGCCACCTATAATTCACCCCTCCACTTT. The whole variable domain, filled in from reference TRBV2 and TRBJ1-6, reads EPEVTQTPSHQVTQMGQEVILRCVPISNHLYFYWYRQILGQKVEFLVSFYNNEISEKSEIFDDQFSVERPDGSNFTLKIRSTKLEDSAMYFCASSDADRATYNSPLHFGNGTRLTVT.

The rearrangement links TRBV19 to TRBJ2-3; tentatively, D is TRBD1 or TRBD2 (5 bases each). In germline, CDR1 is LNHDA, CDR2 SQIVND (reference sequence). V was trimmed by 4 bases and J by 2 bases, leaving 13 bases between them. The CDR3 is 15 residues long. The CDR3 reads CASSRDYRFTDTQYF. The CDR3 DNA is TGTGCCAGTAGTAGAGACTACAGGTTCACAGATACGCAGTATTTT.

The chain's CDR3 is CASRGGQGGQPQHF. CDR3 coding DNA: TGTGCCAGCAGGGGGGGACAGGGGGGTCAGCCCCAGCATTTT. This chain joins TRBV6-6 and TRBJ1-5, with 11 bases matching TRBD1. Germline CDR1 is MNHNY and CDR2 is SVGAGI (reference sequence). This CDR3 has 14 amino acids. V was pared by 6 bases and J by 6 bases, with 4 bases of the junction left unmatched.

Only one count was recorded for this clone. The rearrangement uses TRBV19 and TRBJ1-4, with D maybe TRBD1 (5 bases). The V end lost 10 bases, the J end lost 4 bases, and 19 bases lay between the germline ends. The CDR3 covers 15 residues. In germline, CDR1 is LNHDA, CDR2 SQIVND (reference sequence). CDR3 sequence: CATTQTAAVNEKLFF. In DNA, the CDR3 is TGTGCCACGACGCAGACAGCCGCCGTTAATGAAAAACTGTTTTTT.

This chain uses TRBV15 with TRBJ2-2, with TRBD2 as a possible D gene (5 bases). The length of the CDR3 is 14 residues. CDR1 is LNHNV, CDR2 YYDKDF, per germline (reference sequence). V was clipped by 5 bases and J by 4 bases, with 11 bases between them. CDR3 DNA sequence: TGTGCCACCAGCCTGGACTGGTCCACCGGGGAGCTGTTTTTT. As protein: CATSLDWSTGELFF.

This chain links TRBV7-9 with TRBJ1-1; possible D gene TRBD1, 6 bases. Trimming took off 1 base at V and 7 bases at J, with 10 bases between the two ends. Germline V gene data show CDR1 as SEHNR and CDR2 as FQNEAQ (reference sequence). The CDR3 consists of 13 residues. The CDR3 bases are TGTGCCAGCAGCTTAGGACAGGACCGTGAAGCTTTCTTT. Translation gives CASSLGQDREAFF.

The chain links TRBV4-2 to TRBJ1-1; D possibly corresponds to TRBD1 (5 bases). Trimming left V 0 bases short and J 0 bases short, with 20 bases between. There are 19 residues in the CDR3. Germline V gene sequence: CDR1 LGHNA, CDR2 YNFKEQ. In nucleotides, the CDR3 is TGTGCCAGCAGCCAAGAGGACCGTATCCGGCAGGGACTGAACACTGAAGCTTTCTTT. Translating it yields CASSQEDRIRQGLNTEAFF.

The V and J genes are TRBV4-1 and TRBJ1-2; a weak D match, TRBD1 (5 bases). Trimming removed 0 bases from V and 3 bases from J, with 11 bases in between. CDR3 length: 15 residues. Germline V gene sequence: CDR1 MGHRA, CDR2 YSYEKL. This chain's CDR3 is CASSQDRQGDYGYTF. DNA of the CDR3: TGCGCCAGCAGCCAAGATCGGCAGGGCGACTATGGCTACACCTTC.

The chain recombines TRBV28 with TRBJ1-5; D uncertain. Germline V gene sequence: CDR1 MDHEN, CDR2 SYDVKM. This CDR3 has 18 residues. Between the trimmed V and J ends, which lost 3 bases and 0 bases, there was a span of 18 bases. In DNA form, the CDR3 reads TGTGCCAGCAGTTTGAGAGGAATGAATCTTTATAGCAATCAGCCCCAGCATTTT. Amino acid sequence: CASSLRGMNLYSNQPQHF.